This is a list of T cell receptor beta chains from one sample in a study of blood T cell repertoires in COVID-19. Libraries were prepared by immunoSEQ multiplex PCR; TCRdb keeps only in-frame clonotypes and omits some of them. The sample yields roughly 220,000 clones, approximately 81% seen once. The sequencing sample was made of peripheral blood. The source of these receptors is a man in his forties or fifties who had recovered from COVID-19. The CDR3 runs from the conserved cysteine through the conserved F or W. The order of the fields is D gene, clone size, J gene, V gene, CDR3 DNA, CDR3 protein. D genes are given only for firm matches. Clone size is given for some rows only: seen once, a few or many times, or a class if the clone is expanded.

D gene: .
clone size: .
J gene: TRBJ2-1
V gene: TRBV5-6
CDR3 DNA: TGTGCCAGCAGCTCTTTACAGGGTCTGGGATCCTACAATGAGCAGTTCTTC
CDR3 protein: CASSSLQGLGSYNEQFF

D gene: .
clone size: .
J gene: TRBJ2-7
V gene: TRBV29-1
CDR3 DNA: TGCAGCGTTGCTGACACCCACTACGAGCAGTACTTC
CDR3 protein: CSVADTHYEQYF

D gene: TRBD1
clone size: .
J gene: TRBJ1-2
V gene: TRBV24-1
CDR3 DNA: TGTGCCACCTCGGAGGGGGACAGGGTTTATGGCTACACCTTC
CDR3 protein: CATSEGDRVYGYTF

D gene: TRBD1
clone size: .
J gene: TRBJ1-1
V gene: TRBV6-5
CDR3 DNA: TGTGCCAGCAGTTACTCGATTTGGGACAGGGGGTTTGAAGCTTTCTTT
CDR3 protein: CASSYSIWDRGFEAFF

D gene: .
clone size: once
J gene: TRBJ1-1
V gene: TRBV5-1
CDR3 DNA: TGCGCCAGCCGCCAAGGACACTCGAACACTGAAGCTTTCTTT
CDR3 protein: CASRQGHSNTEAFF

D gene: .
clone size: .
J gene: TRBJ2-7
V gene: TRBV7-2
CDR3 DNA: TGTGCCAGCAGGGCGAGAGGAGAGAACGAGCAGTACTTC
CDR3 protein: CASRARGENEQYF

D gene: TRBD1
clone size: .
J gene: TRBJ1-1
V gene: TRBV14
CDR3 DNA: TGTGCCAGCAGCCAAGGGGGGACAGGGGCTAACGAAGCTTTCTTT
CDR3 protein: CASSQGGTGANEAFF

D gene: TRBD2
clone size: once
J gene: TRBJ2-5
V gene: TRBV4-2
CDR3 DNA: TGTGCCAGCAGCCCGGGGTCTACTAGCGGGAGGAGTGTCATCCAAGAGACCCAGTACTTC
CDR3 protein: CASSPGSTSGRSVIQETQYF

D gene: .
clone size: once
J gene: TRBJ2-7
V gene: TRBV18
CDR3 DNA: TGTGCCAGCTCACCGGGACTGACCTACGAGCAGTACTTC
CDR3 protein: CASSPGLTYEQYF

D gene: .
clone size: few
J gene: TRBJ1-3
V gene: TRBV7-2
CDR3 DNA: TGTGCCAGCAGCACAGGCCCTTCTGGAAACACCATATATTTT
CDR3 protein: CASSTGPSGNTIYF

D gene: .
clone size: .
J gene: TRBJ2-3
V gene: TRBV7-2
CDR3 DNA: TGTGCCAGCAGCTTTCATAGGGGTTCGACAGATACGCAGTATTTT
CDR3 protein: CASSFHRGSTDTQYF

D gene: .
clone size: .
J gene: TRBJ2-3
V gene: TRBV24-1
CDR3 DNA: TGTGCCACCAGTGATCCCCCGGGGGACACGCAGTATTTT
CDR3 protein: CATSDPPGDTQYF

D gene: TRBD1
clone size: .
J gene: TRBJ1-5
V gene: TRBV27
CDR3 DNA: TGTGCCAGCAGCCGGAAAAGGACAGGGGTCGGTCAGCCCCAGCATTTT
CDR3 protein: CASSRKRTGVGQPQHF

D gene: TRBD2
clone size: few
J gene: TRBJ2-7
V gene: TRBV18
CDR3 DNA: TGTGCCAGCTCACCCGGGACTAGCCTGACCTACGAGCAGTACTTC
CDR3 protein: CASSPGTSLTYEQYF

D gene: .
clone size: .
J gene: TRBJ2-6
V gene: TRBV19
CDR3 DNA: TGTGCCAGTAGTTCACCGCGAACGTCTGGGGCCAACGTCCTGACTTTC
CDR3 protein: CASSSPRTSGANVLTF

D gene: TRBD1
clone size: .
J gene: TRBJ2-6
V gene: TRBV27
CDR3 DNA: TGTGCCAGCAGTGCCGGACAGGGTCTTCCTGGGGCCAACGTCCTGACTTTC
CDR3 protein: CASSAGQGLPGANVLTF

D gene: TRBD1
clone size: .
J gene: TRBJ1-2
V gene: TRBV4-1
CDR3 DNA: TGCGCCAGCAGCCAATCCCCGGGACAGGGACATTATGGCTACACCTTC
CDR3 protein: CASSQSPGQGHYGYTF

D gene: TRBD2
clone size: .
J gene: TRBJ2-1
V gene: TRBV7-8
CDR3 DNA: TGTGCCAGCAGCCGCGGTGATAGCGGGGGAAATGAGCAGTTCTTC
CDR3 protein: CASSRGDSGGNEQFF

D gene: TRBD1
clone size: few
J gene: TRBJ1-6
V gene: TRBV28
CDR3 DNA: TGTGCCAGCAGTTTCGGGGACAGGGATAATTCACCCCTCCACTTT
CDR3 protein: CASSFGDRDNSPLHF

D gene: .
clone size: .
J gene: TRBJ1-6
V gene: TRBV27
CDR3 DNA: TGTGCCAGCAGTTTACAGGGAGGTACCTATAATTCACCCCTCCACTTT
CDR3 protein: CASSLQGGTYNSPLHF

D gene: .
clone size: .
J gene: TRBJ2-7
V gene: TRBV20-1
CDR3 DNA: TGCAGTGCACAAGGGGGACACGAGCAGTACTTC
CDR3 protein: CSAQGGHEQYF

D gene: TRBD1
clone size: once
J gene: TRBJ1-1
V gene: TRBV19
CDR3 DNA: TGTGCCAGTAGTTTCCTCGGACAGGGTGGACAGAACACTGAAGCTTTCTTT
CDR3 protein: CASSFLGQGGQNTEAFF

D gene: TRBD2
clone size: once
J gene: TRBJ2-3
V gene: TRBV3-1/TRBV3-2
CDR3 DNA: TGTGCCAGCAGCCAAGAAAGACTAGCGGGGGGGGCCACAGATACGCAGTATTTT
CDR3 protein: CASSQERLAGGATDTQYF

D gene: .
clone size: once
J gene: TRBJ1-2
V gene: TRBV6-1
CDR3 DNA: TGTGCCAGCAGTGAAGAAATCCGACTTCGTCGTTCCAATGGCTACACCTTC
CDR3 protein: CASSEEIRLRRSNGYTF

D gene: .
clone size: .
J gene: TRBJ2-7
V gene: TRBV30
CDR3 DNA: TGTGCCTGGAGTGTACGGAGGCCGCCTGAGCAGTACTTC
CDR3 protein: CAWSVRRPPEQYF

D gene: .
clone size: .
J gene: TRBJ2-5
V gene: TRBV18
CDR3 DNA: TGTGCCAGCTCACTCAGAAGCCAGGTGGGAGAGACCCAGTACTTC
CDR3 protein: CASSLRSQVGETQYF

D gene: .
clone size: .
J gene: TRBJ2-7
V gene: TRBV5-1
CDR3 DNA: TGCGCCAGCGGCGAGGGAGGCGAGCAGTACTTC
CDR3 protein: CASGEGGEQYF

D gene: TRBD1
clone size: .
J gene: TRBJ1-4
V gene: TRBV27
CDR3 DNA: TGTGGCGGGATAGGGACAGGGTTGCGTGAAAAACTGTTTTTT
CDR3 protein: CGGIGTGLREKLFF

D gene: .
clone size: few
J gene: TRBJ1-1
V gene: TRBV11-2
CDR3 DNA: TGTGCCAGCAGCGTCCAACAGGGTGGAAACACTGAAGCTTTCTTT
CDR3 protein: CASSVQQGGNTEAFF

D gene: .
clone size: .
J gene: TRBJ1-5
V gene: TRBV6-1
CDR3 DNA: TGTGCCAGCAGTGAAGCGCAGGTTCGCAATCAGCCCCAGCATTTT
CDR3 protein: CASSEAQVRNQPQHF

D gene: TRBD2
clone size: .
J gene: TRBJ2-7
V gene: TRBV27
CDR3 DNA: TGTGCCAGCAGTTTAAGCGGGAGCTCCTACGAGCAGTACTTC
CDR3 protein: CASSLSGSSYEQYF

D gene: TRBD2
clone size: .
J gene: TRBJ2-3
V gene: TRBV18
CDR3 DNA: TGTGCCAGCTCACCCCTAGCGGGAGGGCGAAAGAGCACAGATACGCAGTATTTT
CDR3 protein: CASSPLAGGRKSTDTQYF

D gene: TRBD2
clone size: once
J gene: TRBJ2-7
V gene: TRBV28
CDR3 DNA: TGTGCCAGCAGTTTGTGGACTAGCGGGAGTAGGGACGAGCAGTACTTC
CDR3 protein: CASSLWTSGSRDEQYF

D gene: .
clone size: .
J gene: TRBJ1-5
V gene: TRBV24-1
CDR3 DNA: TGTGCCACCAGTGAGTCACAGTACAATCAGCCCCAGCATTTT
CDR3 protein: CATSESQYNQPQHF

D gene: TRBD1
clone size: .
J gene: TRBJ2-6
V gene: TRBV19
CDR3 DNA: TGTGCCAGTAGCCGGGACAGGGGTTTCTCTGGGGCCAACGTCCTGACTTTC
CDR3 protein: CASSRDRGFSGANVLTF

D gene: .
clone size: .
J gene: TRBJ2-2
V gene: TRBV29-1
CDR3 DNA: TGCAGCGTCGCCCGGGAGAACACCGGGGAGCTGTTTTTT
CDR3 protein: CSVARENTGELFF

D gene: TRBD1
clone size: .
J gene: TRBJ2-7
V gene: TRBV30
CDR3 DNA: TGTGCCTGGACTCTGGAACGGACAGGGAAGCAGTACTTC
CDR3 protein: CAWTLERTGKQYF

D gene: TRBD1
clone size: .
J gene: TRBJ1-1
V gene: TRBV20-1
CDR3 DNA: TGCAGTGCTAGTCCCCCAAGACAGGGGTCCACTGAAGCTTTCTTT
CDR3 protein: CSASPPRQGSTEAFF

D gene: .
clone size: .
J gene: TRBJ2-3
V gene: TRBV7-8
CDR3 DNA: TGTGCCAGCAGCTCGGCCGGGGGACGCACAGATACGCAGTATTTT
CDR3 protein: CASSSAGGRTDTQYF

D gene: TRBD1
clone size: .
J gene: TRBJ1-5
V gene: TRBV19
CDR3 DNA: TGTGCCAGTAGTCTACGGACAGGGAATTACAATCAGCCCCAGCATTTT
CDR3 protein: CASSLRTGNYNQPQHF

D gene: .
clone size: .
J gene: TRBJ1-5
V gene: TRBV19
CDR3 DNA: TGTGCCAGTAGTATAGACCATAATCAGCCCCAGCATTTT
CDR3 protein: CASSIDHNQPQHF

D gene: .
clone size: .
J gene: TRBJ2-7
V gene: TRBV19
CDR3 DNA: TGTGCCAGTAGTATTACTACGGACTACGAGCAGTACTTC
CDR3 protein: CASSITTDYEQYF

D gene: TRBD2
clone size: .
J gene: TRBJ2-2
V gene: TRBV27
CDR3 DNA: TGTGCCAGCAGTTTCACTACTAGCGCCAACACCGGGGAGCTGTTTTTT
CDR3 protein: CASSFTTSANTGELFF

D gene: .
clone size: .
J gene: TRBJ2-7
V gene: TRBV28
CDR3 DNA: TGTGCCAGCAGCAGAGGGGGGGTCTACGAGCAGTACTTC
CDR3 protein: CASSRGGVYEQYF

D gene: TRBD1
clone size: .
J gene: TRBJ1-1
V gene: TRBV6-5
CDR3 DNA: TGTGCCAGCGCAAGACGACAGGGCACTGAAGCTTTCTTT
CDR3 protein: CASARRQGTEAFF

D gene: .
clone size: .
J gene: TRBJ1-6
V gene: TRBV6-5
CDR3 DNA: TGTGCCAGCAGCCGCAGGGTTAATTCACCCCTCCACTTT
CDR3 protein: CASSRRVNSPLHF

D gene: TRBD1
clone size: once
J gene: TRBJ1-5
V gene: TRBV7-8
CDR3 DNA: TGTGCCAGCAGACCCGGGACAGTCAATCAGCCCCAGCATTTT
CDR3 protein: CASRPGTVNQPQHF